The 28 T cell receptor beta chains below were found in one sample sequenced in a study of OX40 agonist ivuxolimab in advanced cancers. Produced via immunoSEQ multiplex PCR; TCRdb's table is partial and in-frame only. The table shows around 34,000 clones, with around 86% occurring only once. The sequencing here drew on CD4+ or CD8+ T cells sorted from blood, taken in a trial of the OX40 agonist ivuxolimab. Receptors were obtained from an adult with an advanced solid tumor such as melanoma, head and neck, liver or kidney cancer.

Only one count was recorded for this clone. V usage is TRBV4-1 and J usage is TRBJ1-4; the D gene is possibly TRBD1 (6 bases). Per the germline V gene, CDR1 is MGHRA and CDR2 is YSYEKL. The germline V and J ends were trimmed by 1 base and 4 bases, with 13 bases remaining between them. The CDR3 extends over 16 amino acids. The CDR3 region is CASSQVIGQFNEKLFF. The CDR3 DNA is TGCGCCAGCAGCCAAGTAATTGGACAGTTTAATGAAAAACTGTTTTTT.

The rearrangement links TRBV27 to TRBJ2-3, with 8 bases matching TRBD2. V trimming: 7 bases; J trimming: 2 bases; junction bases outside the gene matches: 11. The CDR3 contains 16 residues. Germline-derived CDR1 and CDR2 are MNHEY and SMNVEV (reference sequence). CDR3 region: CASNPGRGGNTDTQYF. Written as DNA, the CDR3 is TGTGCCAGCAACCCCGGGAGGGGGGGTAACACAGATACGCAGTATTTT.

This clone was detected a few times. The gene calls are TRBV30 and TRBJ2-3, with 9 bases identical to TRBD1. This CDR3 has 13 residues. Per germline, CDR1 GTSNPN and CDR2 SVGIG (reference sequence). This chain's CDR3 is CAGRDRATDTQYF. The CDR3 nucleotides read TGTGCGGGCCGGGACAGGGCCACAGATACGCAGTATTTT.

V gene TRBV19 combines with J gene TRBJ1-2, with a tentative D call TRBD1 (5 bases). V gave up 3 bases and J gave up 3 bases, with 14 bases separating them. The CDR3 has 15 residues. Germline V CDR1 and CDR2: LNHDA, SQIVND (reference sequence). The CDR3 sequence: CASSIPRVGDYGYTF. The DNA for the CDR3 is TGTGCCAGTAGTATTCCCCGGGTGGGGGACTATGGCTACACCTTC.

The chain carries TRBV4-2 and TRBJ2-3, with D possibly TRBD2 on 6 matching bases. Trimming pared 0 bases from V and 7 bases from J, leaving 11 bases between. Germline CDR1 LGHNA, CDR2 YNFKEQ. CDR3 size: 14 residues. CDR3 in amino acids: CASSQDMEGYTQYF. In DNA form, the CDR3 reads TGTGCCAGCAGCCAAGATATGGAGGGGTATACGCAGTATTTT.

Concerning this clone: The junction differs from germline at one of its ends, possibly a read error. V and J are TRBV7-2 and TRBJ1-2; TRBD1 matches at 7 bases. The CDR3 is made up of 17 amino acids. Looked up from germline, CDR1 is SGHTA and CDR2 is FQGNSA. The CDR3 region has the DNA TGCGCCAGCAGCCAAGAATTACCCCGCCAGGGGGGCCATGGCTACACCTTC. Translating it yields CASSQELPRQGGHGYTF.

V is TRBV5-5 and J is TRBJ2-5, with 7 bases matching TRBD2. This CDR3 region has 15 residues. Germline V gene data show CDR1 as SGHKS and CDR2 as YYEKEE (reference sequence). Unmatched junction bases numbered 3, after V lost 0 bases and J lost 1 base. The CDR3 reads CASSLVPSGQETQYF. The CDR3 DNA reads TGTGCCAGCAGCTTGGTCCCTAGCGGCCAAGAGACCCAGTACTTC.

The chain is built from TRBV5-5 and TRBJ2-7, with a tentative D call TRBD2 (5 bases). V gave up 4 bases and J gave up 3 bases, with 8 bases separating them. Germline V CDR1 and CDR2: SGHKS, YYEKEE (reference sequence). The CDR3 consists of 12 residues. The CDR3 bases are TGTGCCAGCAGCACTACTAGCTACGAGCAGTACTTC. Its translation: CASSTTSYEQYF.

The chain couples TRBV4-3 to TRBJ2-5; either TRBD1 or TRBD2 may fit D (5 bases each). Trimming took 0 bases from V and 5 from J, leaving 16 bases between them. The CDR3 length is 16 residues. Germline assignment: CDR1 LGHNA and CDR2 YSLEER. CDR3 region: CASSQDYEGAGETQYF. The CDR3 coding sequence is TGCGCCAGCAGCCAAGATTATGAGGGAGCAGGGGAGACCCAGTACTTC.

This clone is a singleton in its sample. The V and J genes are TRBV27 and TRBJ2-7, with D perhaps being TRBD1 or TRBD2 (6 bases each). CDR1 MNHEY and CDR2 SMNVEV come from the germline V gene (reference sequence). The ends were cut back, 4 bases at V and 9 bases at J, with 13 bases in the middle. The CDR3 loop spans 12 amino acids. As DNA, the CDR3 is TGTGCCAGCAGTTCCAGGGGACTGGGGCAGTACTTC. Amino acid sequence: CASSSRGLGQYF.

The gene calls are TRBV7-9 and TRBJ2-3; D is undetermined. There are 15 residues in the CDR3. V lost 2 bases to trimming and J lost 3 bases, with 12 bases between them. Germline V CDR1 and CDR2: SEHNR, FQNEAQ (reference sequence). The CDR3 DNA sequence: TGTGCCAGCAGCTTAAGTAGCTTGGATACAGATACGCAGTATTTT. Translation: CASSLSSLDTDTQYF.

V gene TRBV6-1 combines with J gene TRBJ2-7; D unresolved. V lost 5 bases and J 5 bases, leaving 7 bases between the germline ends. Germline CDR1 MNHNS, CDR2 SASEGT. The CDR3 has 11 amino acids. CDR3: CASSSINEQYF. The DNA for the CDR3 is TGTGCCAGCAGTTCCATCAACGAGCAGTACTTC.

This clone was counted a few times. This rearrangement joins TRBV5-4 to TRBJ2-2; D is uncertain. V was clipped by 4 bases and J by 8 bases, with 12 bases between them. The CDR3 loop spans 13 amino acids. Germline V gene data show CDR1 as SGHNT and CDR2 as YYREEE (reference sequence). The CDR3 DNA reads TGTGCCAGCAGCCCGAGATCTGAGGGGGAGCTGTTTTTT. It specifies CASSPRSEGELFF.

For the CDR3, the DNA is TGTGCCAGCTCACCAACGAGCGGGCCGAGATCTAGCACAGATACGCAGTATTTT. Its protein is CASSPTSGPRSSTDTQYF. The chain uses TRBV18 and TRBJ2-3; weak D call: TRBD2 (6 bases). Trimming pared 2 bases from V and 0 bases from J, leaving 18 bases between. The CDR3 loop spans 18 amino acids. Germline CDR1 and CDR2: KGHSH and LQKENI. Full variable domain (remainder filled in from reference TRBV18 and TRBJ2-3): NAGVMQNPRHLVRRRGQEARLRCSPMKGHSHVYWYRQLPEEGLKFMVYLQKENIIDESGMPKERFSAEFPKEGPSILRIQQVVRGDSAAYFCASSPTSGPRSSTDTQYFGPGTRLTVL.

Points on this clone: A much larger clone lies a single base off, so this may be a read error. The sample holds other DNA sequences that translate to the same CDR3. The chain is built from TRBV7-2 and TRBJ2-1; no clear D. There are 11 residues in the CDR3. V gave up 5 bases and J gave up 6 bases, with 5 bases separating them. Germline CDR1 and CDR2: SGHTA and FQGNSA. CDR3: CASSAINEQFF. DNA for the CDR3: TGTGCCAGCAGCGCCATCAATGAGCAGTTCTTC.

The V gene is TRBV15, the J gene TRBJ2-4; 8 nucleotides match TRBD1. V dropped 4 bases and J dropped 6; count of bases not matched to a gene: 14. Germline values: CDR1 LNHNV, CDR2 YYDKDF (reference sequence). The CDR3 length is 17 residues. In nucleotides, the CDR3 is TGTGCCACCAGCATTGGATTGGGGACAGGCAAAAGAAACATTCAGTACTTC. Translated, it gives CATSIGLGTGKRNIQYF.

This sequence joins TRBV9 and TRBJ2-3; D unclear. CDR1 SGDLS and CDR2 YYNGEE come from the germline V gene. V shed 0 bases and J shed 0 bases, with 8 bases lying between them. The length of the CDR3 is 15 residues. The CDR3 DNA reads as TGTGCCAGCAGCGTAGGCGGTGCTAGCACAGATACGCAGTATTTT. Encoded protein: CASSVGGASTDTQYF.

This clone has only one observation. J is TRBJ2-7 and V is TRBV13; 9 bases fit TRBD1. CDR1 PRHDT and CDR2 FYEKMQ come from the germline V gene (reference sequence). V dropped 5 bases and J dropped 5; count of bases not matched to a gene: 13. The CDR3 is 16 residues long. The CDR3 nucleotides read TGTGCCAGCAGCACGGACAGGGGACTCAGGAGCCACGAGCAGTACTTC. Translated, it gives CASSTDRGLRSHEQYF.

This chain joins TRBV11-2 and TRBJ1-2; no definite D call. CDR1 is SGHAT, CDR2 FQNNGV, per germline. The germline V and J ends were trimmed by 2 bases and 2 bases, with 3 bases remaining between them. The CDR3 covers 12 residues. The CDR3 region is CASSLRNYGYTF. CDR3 bases: TGTGCCAGCAGCTTAAGGAACTATGGCTACACCTTC.

The chain combines TRBV10-3 with TRBJ2-1; 9 nucleotides agree with TRBD2. The V gene end was trimmed by 9 bases and the J gene end by 5 bases; junction bases not matched to a gene: 5. From germline, CDR1 is ENHRY and CDR2 SYGVKD. The CDR3 is made up of 13 amino acids. The CDR3 coding sequence is TGTGCCATGCGGCGGGAGGGGCACAATGAGCAGTTCTTC. It is translated as CAMRREGHNEQFF.

On this clone: The sample contains more than one DNA sequence encoding this CDR3. The V gene is TRBV5-6, the J gene TRBJ1-1; D remains ambiguous. The V end lost 0 bases, the J end lost 0 bases, and 6 bases lay between the germline ends. The CDR3 is made up of 14 amino acids. Germline V gives CDR1 SGHDT, CDR2 YYEEEE. CDR3 nucleotides: TGTGCCAGCAGCTTGGGGCTCCTGAACACTGAAGCTTTCTTT. Translated: CASSLGLLNTEAFF.

CDR3 coding DNA: TGTGCCAGCAGGCTAGCGGGAGGCCAGCAGTTCTTC. Encoded protein: CASRLAGGQQFF. The chain employs TRBV14 and TRBJ2-1; 11 bases align to TRBD2. Germline CDR1 and CDR2: SGHDN and FVKESK. This CDR3 comprises 12 residues. The V segment lost 6 bases and the J segment 11 bases; nucleotides outside the gene matches: 3.

The chain joins TRBV5-1 to TRBJ2-1, with a weak D call TRBD1 (6 bases). CDR1 and CDR2 (germline): SGHRS, YFSETQ. This CDR3 is 15 amino acids long. The V and J ends lost 0 bases and 6 bases respectively, with 13 bases between them. The CDR3, as DNA: TGCGCCAGCAGCTTGGTACAGGGTTTCGGCAATGAGCAGTTCTTC. Translation gives CASSLVQGFGNEQFF.

V gene TRBV5-8 combines with J gene TRBJ1-2, with TRBD1 as a possible D gene (5 bases). V shed 1 base and J shed 7 bases, with 17 bases lying between them. CDR1 is SGHTS, CDR2 YDEGEE, per germline. This CDR3 has 15 amino acids. CDR3 loop: CASSLNTASRGGYTF. Written as DNA, the CDR3 is TGTGCCAGCAGCTTGAATACAGCCTCAAGGGGTGGCTACACCTTC.

The J gene is TRBJ1-5, the V gene TRBV15; D is unclear. The V and J ends lost 1 base and 6 bases respectively, with 4 bases between them. The germline gives CDR1 LNHNV, CDR2 YYDKDF (reference sequence). The CDR3 sequence is 12 residues long. The DNA of the CDR3 is TGTGCCACCAGCAGAGGATTTCAGCCCCAGCATTTT. It specifies CATSRGFQPQHF.

V gene TRBV5-1 combines with J gene TRBJ2-7; D gene ambiguous. The germline V gene encodes CDR1 SGHRS and CDR2 YFSETQ. The CDR3 extends over 13 amino acids. V was cut by 0 bases and J by 7 bases, with 11 bases left in between. CDR3 sequence reads: CASSLERTLEQYF. CDR3 sequence (DNA): TGCGCCAGCAGCTTGGAGCGCACCCTGGAGCAGTACTTC.

V and J are TRBV5-1 and TRBJ1-1, with 12 bases that match TRBD1. V lost 4 bases to trimming and J lost 6 bases; unmatched junction nucleotides: 7. The CDR3 runs 15 residues. The germline CDR1 and CDR2 sequences are SGHRS and YFSETQ. The CDR3 sequence: CASSRSGQGAAEAFF. CDR3 DNA: TGCGCCAGCAGCCGCTCGGGACAGGGGGCGGCTGAAGCTTTCTTT. The full variable domain, completed using reference TRBV5-1 and TRBJ1-1, is KAGVTQTPRYLIKTRGQQVTLSCSPISGHRSVSWYQQTPGQGLQFLFEYFSETQRNKGNFPGRFSGRQFSNSRSEMNVSTLELGDSALYLCASSRSGQGAAEAFFGQGTRLTVV.

The rearrangement links TRBV11-2 to TRBJ2-3, with D perhaps being TRBD1 or TRBD2 (5 bases each). The V gene's germline CDR1 is SGHAT and CDR2 FQNNGV. This CDR3 contains 17 residues. The ends were cut back, 1 base at V and 6 bases at J, with 20 bases in the middle. This CDR3 reads CASSLAPGRPGYDTQYF. CDR3 nucleotide sequence: TGTGCCAGCAGCTTAGCCCCGGGACGTCCGGGTTATGATACGCAGTATTTT. Full variable domain (outside the CDR3, taken from reference TRBV11-2 and TRBJ2-3): EAGVAQSPRYKIIEKRQSVAFWCNPISGHATLYWYQQILGQGPKLLIQFQNNGVVDDSQLPKDRFSAERLKGVDSTLKIQPAKLEDSAVYLCASSLAPGRPGYDTQYFGPGTRLTVL.